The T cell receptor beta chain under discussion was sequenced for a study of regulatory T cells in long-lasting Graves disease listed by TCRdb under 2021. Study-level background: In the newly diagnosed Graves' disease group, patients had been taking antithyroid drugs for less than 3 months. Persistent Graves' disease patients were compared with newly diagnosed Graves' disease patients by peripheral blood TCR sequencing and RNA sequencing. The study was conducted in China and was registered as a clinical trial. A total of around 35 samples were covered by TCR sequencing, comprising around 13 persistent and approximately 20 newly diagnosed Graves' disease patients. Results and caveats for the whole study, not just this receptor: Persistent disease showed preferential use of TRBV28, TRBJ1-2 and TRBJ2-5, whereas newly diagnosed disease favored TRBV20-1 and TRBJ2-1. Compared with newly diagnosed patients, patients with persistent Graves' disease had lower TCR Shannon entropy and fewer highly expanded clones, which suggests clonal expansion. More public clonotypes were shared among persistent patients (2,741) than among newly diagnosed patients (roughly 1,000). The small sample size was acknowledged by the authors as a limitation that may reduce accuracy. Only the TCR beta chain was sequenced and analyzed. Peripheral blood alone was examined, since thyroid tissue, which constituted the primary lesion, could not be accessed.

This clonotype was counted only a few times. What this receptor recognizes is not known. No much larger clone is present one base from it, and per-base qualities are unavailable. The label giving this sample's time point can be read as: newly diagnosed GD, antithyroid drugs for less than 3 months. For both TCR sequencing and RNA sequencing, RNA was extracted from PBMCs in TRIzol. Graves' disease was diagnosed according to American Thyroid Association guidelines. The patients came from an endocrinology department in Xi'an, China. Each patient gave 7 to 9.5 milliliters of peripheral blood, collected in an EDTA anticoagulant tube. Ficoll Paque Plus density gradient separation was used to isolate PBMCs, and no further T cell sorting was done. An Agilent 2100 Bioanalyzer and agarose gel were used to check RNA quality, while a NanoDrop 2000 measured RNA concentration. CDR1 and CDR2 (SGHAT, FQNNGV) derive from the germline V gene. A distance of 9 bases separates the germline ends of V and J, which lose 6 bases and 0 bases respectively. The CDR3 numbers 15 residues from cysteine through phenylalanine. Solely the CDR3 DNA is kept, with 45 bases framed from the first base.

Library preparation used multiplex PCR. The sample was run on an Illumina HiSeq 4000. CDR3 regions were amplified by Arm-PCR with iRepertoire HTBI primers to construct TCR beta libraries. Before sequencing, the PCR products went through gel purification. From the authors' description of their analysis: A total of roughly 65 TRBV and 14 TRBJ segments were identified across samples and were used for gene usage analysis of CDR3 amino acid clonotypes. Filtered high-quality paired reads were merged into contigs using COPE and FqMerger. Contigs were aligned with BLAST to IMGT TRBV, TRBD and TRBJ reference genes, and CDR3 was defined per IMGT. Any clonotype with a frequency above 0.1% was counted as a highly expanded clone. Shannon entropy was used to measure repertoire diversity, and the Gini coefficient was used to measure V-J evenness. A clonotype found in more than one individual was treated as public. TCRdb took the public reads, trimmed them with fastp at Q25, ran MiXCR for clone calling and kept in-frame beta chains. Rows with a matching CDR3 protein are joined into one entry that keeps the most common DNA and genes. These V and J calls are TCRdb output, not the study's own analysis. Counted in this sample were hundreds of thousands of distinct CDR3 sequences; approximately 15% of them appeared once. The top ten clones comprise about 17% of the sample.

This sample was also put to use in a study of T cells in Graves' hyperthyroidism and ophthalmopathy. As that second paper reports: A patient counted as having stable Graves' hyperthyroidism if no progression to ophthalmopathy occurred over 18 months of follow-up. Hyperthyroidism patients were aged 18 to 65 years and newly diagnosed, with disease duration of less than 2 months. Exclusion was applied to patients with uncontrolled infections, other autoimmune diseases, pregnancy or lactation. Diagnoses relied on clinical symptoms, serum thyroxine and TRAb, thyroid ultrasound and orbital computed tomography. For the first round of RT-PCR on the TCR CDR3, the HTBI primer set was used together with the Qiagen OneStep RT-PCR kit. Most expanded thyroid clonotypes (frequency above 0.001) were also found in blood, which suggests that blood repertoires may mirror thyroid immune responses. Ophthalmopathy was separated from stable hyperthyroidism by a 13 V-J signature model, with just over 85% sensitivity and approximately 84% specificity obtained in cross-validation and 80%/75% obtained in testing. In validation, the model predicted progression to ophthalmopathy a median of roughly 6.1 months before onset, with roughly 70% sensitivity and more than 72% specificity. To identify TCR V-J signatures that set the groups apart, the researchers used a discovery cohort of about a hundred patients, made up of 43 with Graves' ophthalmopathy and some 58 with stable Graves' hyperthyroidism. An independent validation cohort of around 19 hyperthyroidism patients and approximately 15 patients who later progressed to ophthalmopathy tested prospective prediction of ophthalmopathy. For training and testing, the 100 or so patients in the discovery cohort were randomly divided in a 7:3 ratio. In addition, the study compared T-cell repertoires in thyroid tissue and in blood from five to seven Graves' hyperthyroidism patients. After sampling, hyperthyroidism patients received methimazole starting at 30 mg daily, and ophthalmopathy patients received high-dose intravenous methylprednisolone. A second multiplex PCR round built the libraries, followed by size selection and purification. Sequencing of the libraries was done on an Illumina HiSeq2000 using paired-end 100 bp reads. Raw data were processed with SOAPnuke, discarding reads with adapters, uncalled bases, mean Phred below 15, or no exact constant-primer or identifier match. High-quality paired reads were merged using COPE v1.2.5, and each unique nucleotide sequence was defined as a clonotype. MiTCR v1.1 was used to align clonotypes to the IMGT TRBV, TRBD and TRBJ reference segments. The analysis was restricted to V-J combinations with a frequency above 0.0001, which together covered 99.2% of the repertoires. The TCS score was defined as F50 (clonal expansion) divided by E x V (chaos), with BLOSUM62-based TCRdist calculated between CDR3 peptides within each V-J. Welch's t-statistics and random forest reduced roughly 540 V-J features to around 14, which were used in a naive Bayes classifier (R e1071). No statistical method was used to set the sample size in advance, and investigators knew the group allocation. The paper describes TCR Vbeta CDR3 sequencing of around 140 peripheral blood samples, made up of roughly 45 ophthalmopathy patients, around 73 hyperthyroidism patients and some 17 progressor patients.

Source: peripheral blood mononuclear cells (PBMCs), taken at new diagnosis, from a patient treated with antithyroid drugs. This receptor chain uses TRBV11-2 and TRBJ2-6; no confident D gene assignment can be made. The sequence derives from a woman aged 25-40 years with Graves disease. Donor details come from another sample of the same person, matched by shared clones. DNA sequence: TGTGCCAGCAGTGAGTGGAGCTCTGGGGCCAACGTCCTGACTTTC. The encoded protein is CASSEWSSGANVLTF. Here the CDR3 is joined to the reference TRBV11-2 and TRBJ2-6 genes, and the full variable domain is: EAGVAQSPRYKIIEKRQSVAFWCNPISGHATLYWYQQILGQGPKLLIQFQNNGVVDDSQLPKDRFSAERLKGVDSTLKIQPAKLEDSAVYLCASSEWSSGANVLTFGAGSRLTVL.